The clone carrying this TCR beta chain was recorded only once. TCRdb keeps only in-frame clones here, not all; method: immunoSEQ multiplex PCR. Of some 140,000 clones detected, 90% to 98% appear once; the ten largest clones hold over 0.35%. This entry comes from a study of T cell changes during pregnancy in multiple sclerosis. This CDR3 comprises 15 residues. In germline, CDR1 is SNHLY, CDR2 FYNNEI. V was clipped by 5 bases and J by 6 bases; unmatched bases: 7. The chain uses TRBV2 and TRBJ2-7, with 13 bases fitting TRBD2. The sample was peripheral blood, taken after pregnancy. This clonotype was obtained from a female donor with multiple sclerosis, enrolled in a pregnancy study. This CDR3 is CASSTRTSGSGEQYF. The CDR3 DNA reads TGTGCCAGCAGTACGAGGACTAGCGGGAGTGGCGAGCAGTACTTC.